These 13 T cell receptor beta chains originate from one sample sequenced in a study of blood T cell repertoires in COVID-19. The protocol was immunoSEQ multiplex PCR, while the TCRdb copy is restricted to in-frame clones and leaves out a portion. Here the sample spans about 300,000 clones, around 84% being singletons. The sequencing input was PBMCs or T cells enriched from blood (not recorded which). These receptors were taken from a woman in her fifties or sixties who had recovered from COVID-19.

The V call is TRBV19, the J call TRBJ1-5; 9 nucleotides line up with TRBD1. Germline V gene lookup returns CDR1 LNHDA and CDR2 SQIVND (reference sequence). The CDR3 length is 16 residues. Losses at the gene ends were 5 bases for V and 7 bases for J; bases not matched to a gene: 12. CDR3 residues: CASSSYRGPSLQPQHF. In DNA form, the CDR3 reads TGTGCCAGTAGTTCTTACAGGGGGCCTTCGTTGCAGCCCCAGCATTTT.

The chain joins TRBV15 to TRBJ2-5, with D tentatively TRBD1 (6 bases). CDR3 length equals 14 residues. Germline V gene data show CDR1 as LNHNV and CDR2 as YYDKDF (reference sequence). V lost 3 bases, J lost 5 bases, and 13 bases lay in between. The CDR3 bases are TGTGCCACCAGCAGTTTGGGGGCGGTCGAGACCCAGTACTTC. It translates to CATSSLGAVETQYF.

The CDR3 bases are TGTGCCAGCAGCTTAGAATTCCAGGGGGGTGGAAACACCATATATTTT. The encoded protein is CASSLEFQGGGNTIYF. The chain carries TRBV7-2 and TRBJ1-3; 7 nucleotides align to TRBD1. After removal of 1 base from V and 3 bases from J, the junction contained 6 bases not matched to a gene. This CDR3 has 16 residues. Germline V CDR1 and CDR2: SGHTA, FQGNSA.

V and J are TRBV12-3 or TRBV12-4 and TRBJ2-1, with D tentatively TRBD2 (6 bases). Trimming shortened V by 1 base and J by 9 bases, and 10 bases separated the two germline ends. This CDR3 comprises 13 residues. CDR3 sequence reads: CASSLGAGSEQFF. In DNA, the CDR3 is TGTGCCAGCAGTTTAGGCGCCGGGAGTGAGCAGTTCTTC.

V is TRBV3-1 (or the pseudogene TRBV3-2) and J is TRBJ2-7, with TRBD2 matching over 7 bases. CDR3 length equals 16 residues. The germline V gene has CDR1 LGHDT and CDR2 YNNKEL (reference sequence). V shed 1 base and J 0 bases; nucleotides not matched to a gene: 6. In nucleotides, the CDR3 is TGTGCCAGCAGCCAAGGGTTCCGGGACTACTCCTACGAGCAGTACTTC. Residues: CASSQGFRDYSYEQYF.

V gene TRBV15 combines with J gene TRBJ1-4; possible D gene TRBD1, 5 bases. The length of the CDR3 is 15 residues. The V and J ends lost 3 bases and 2 bases respectively, with 10 bases between them. From germline, CDR1 is LNHNV and CDR2 YYDKDF (reference sequence). The DNA for the CDR3 is TGTGCCACCAGCAGGAGCGCAGGGACTAATGAAAAACTGTTTTTT. Translated, it gives CATSRSAGTNEKLFF.

The rearrangement uses TRBV6-5 and TRBJ1-5; D remains unclear. The CDR3 spans 15 residues. Germline V gives CDR1 MNHEY, CDR2 SVGAGI. V lost 8 bases and J lost 5, with 19 bases in between. In nucleotides, the CDR3 is TGTGCCAGCGCTATAGGGCCTCGGGGAGATCAGCCCCAGCATTTT. As protein: CASAIGPRGDQPQHF.

This chain joins TRBV7-2 and TRBJ1-1; TRBD1 is a possible D gene (5 bases). CDR1 and CDR2 (germline): SGHTA, FQGNSA. Trimming cost V 0 bases and J 8 bases, with 19 bases left between them. The CDR3 covers 16 residues. In nucleotides, the CDR3 is TGTGCCAGCAGCTTAGCGCTAACGGGGGGGAACAGAGAAGCTTTCTTT. Protein sequence: CASSLALTGGNREAFF.

The V gene is TRBV19, the J gene TRBJ2-1; perhaps TRBD1 as D (5 bases). CDR3 length equals 14 residues. Germline CDR1 is LNHDA and CDR2 is SQIVND (reference sequence). V lost 9 bases and J lost 0, with 12 bases in between. CDR3 nucleotide sequence: TGTGCCAGCCAGGGAAGGAGCTCCTACAATGAGCAGTTCTTC. Amino acid sequence: CASQGRSSYNEQFF.

This clone has a single count. The chain uses TRBV5-1 and TRBJ2-3; 8 positions match TRBD2. Per the germline V gene, CDR1 is SGHRS and CDR2 is YFSETQ. The CDR3 loop spans 14 amino acids. V trimming: 0 bases; J trimming: 8 bases; junction bases outside the gene matches: 5. CDR3 protein: CASSLAGRGSTQYF. The CDR3, as DNA: TGCGCCAGCAGCTTGGCCGGGAGGGGAAGTACGCAGTATTTT.

This chain links TRBV9 with TRBJ2-5; D is perhaps TRBD2 (6 bases). The CDR3 has 14 amino acids. V was clipped by 5 bases and J by 5 bases, with 16 bases between them. The germline V gene encodes CDR1 SGDLS and CDR2 YYNGEE. The CDR3 DNA reads as TGTGCCAGCAGAGGACCGGGAGATCGGGAGACCCAGTACTTC. Its translation is CASRGPGDRETQYF.

The rearrangement joins TRBV4-1 to TRBJ2-7; TRBD2 agrees at 9 bases. The V and J ends lost 1 base and 0 bases, in that order; junction bases with no gene match: 1. Germline V CDR1 and CDR2: MGHRA, YSYEKL. CDR3 size: 15 residues. CDR3 in DNA: TGCGCCAGCAGCCAAGGACTAGCGGACTCCTACGAGCAGTACTTC. It is translated as CASSQGLADSYEQYF.

The gene calls are TRBV19 and TRBJ1-1; TRBD1 might be the D (5 bases). The CDR3 loop spans 14 amino acids. The V and J ends lost 2 bases and 3 bases respectively, with 10 bases between them. Per the germline V gene, CDR1 is LNHDA and CDR2 is SQIVND (reference sequence). This CDR3 is CASSISGGYTEAFF. The CDR3 DNA reads as TGTGCCAGTAGTATAAGCGGGGGGTACACTGAAGCTTTCTTT. The variable domain in full, with the rest retrieved from reference TRBV19 and TRBJ1-1, is DGGITQSPKYLFRKEGQNVTLSCEQNLNHDAMYWYRQDPGQGLRLIYYSQIVNDFQKGDIAEGYSVSREKKESFPLTVTSAQKNPTAFYLCASSISGGYTEAFFGQGTRLTVV.